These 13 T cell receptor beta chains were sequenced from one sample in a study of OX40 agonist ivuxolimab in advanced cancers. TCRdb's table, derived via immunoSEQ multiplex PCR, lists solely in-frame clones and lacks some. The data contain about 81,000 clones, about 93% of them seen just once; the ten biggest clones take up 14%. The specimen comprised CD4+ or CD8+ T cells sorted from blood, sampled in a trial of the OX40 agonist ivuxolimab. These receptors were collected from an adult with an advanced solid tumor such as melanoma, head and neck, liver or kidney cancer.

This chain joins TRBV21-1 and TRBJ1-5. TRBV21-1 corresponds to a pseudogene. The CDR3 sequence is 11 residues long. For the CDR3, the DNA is TGTGCCAGCAGCACGAATCAGCCCCAGCATTTT. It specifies CASSTNQPQHF.

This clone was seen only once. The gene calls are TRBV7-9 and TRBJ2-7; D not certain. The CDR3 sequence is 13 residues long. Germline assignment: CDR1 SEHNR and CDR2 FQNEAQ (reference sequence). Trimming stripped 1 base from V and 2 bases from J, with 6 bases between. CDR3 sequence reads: CASSLEGPYEQYF. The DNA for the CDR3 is TGTGCCAGCAGCTTAGAGGGTCCCTACGAGCAGTACTTC.

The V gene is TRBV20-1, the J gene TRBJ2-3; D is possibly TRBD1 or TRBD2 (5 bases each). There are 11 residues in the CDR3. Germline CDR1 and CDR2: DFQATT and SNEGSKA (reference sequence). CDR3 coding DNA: TGCAGGGGGGACCCGACAGATACGCAGTATTTT. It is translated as CRGDPTDTQYF.

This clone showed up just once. CDR3 region: CASSGGEGYEQYF. CDR3 bases: TGTGCCAGTAGCGGGGGAGAAGGGTACGAGCAGTACTTC. The J gene is TRBJ2-7, the V gene TRBV19; TRBD2 might be the D (6 bases). Germline assignment: CDR1 LNHDA and CDR2 SQIVND (reference sequence). V was clipped by 6 bases and J by 4 bases, with 13 bases between them. This CDR3 contains 13 residues.

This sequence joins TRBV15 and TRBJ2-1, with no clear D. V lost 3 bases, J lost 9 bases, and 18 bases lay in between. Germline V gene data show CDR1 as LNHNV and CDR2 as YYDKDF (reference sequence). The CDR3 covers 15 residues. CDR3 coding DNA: TGTGCCACCAGCAGGGCCGAGGCGTCTGGGATTGAGCAGTTCTTC. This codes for CATSRAEASGIEQFF.

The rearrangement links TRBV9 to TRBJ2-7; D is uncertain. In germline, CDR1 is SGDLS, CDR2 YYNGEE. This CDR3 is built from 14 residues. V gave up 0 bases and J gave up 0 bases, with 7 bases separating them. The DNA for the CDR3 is TGTGCCAGCAGCGTAGGAAGCGACTCCTACGAGCAGTACTTC. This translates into CASSVGSDSYEQYF.

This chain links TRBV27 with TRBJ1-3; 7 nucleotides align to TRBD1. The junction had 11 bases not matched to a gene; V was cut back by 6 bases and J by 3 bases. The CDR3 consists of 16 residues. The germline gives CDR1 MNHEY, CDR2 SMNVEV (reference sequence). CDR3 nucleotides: TGTGCCAGCAGCCCAGGGGGAGGATGGTTTGGAAACACCATATATTTT. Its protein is CASSPGGGWFGNTIYF.

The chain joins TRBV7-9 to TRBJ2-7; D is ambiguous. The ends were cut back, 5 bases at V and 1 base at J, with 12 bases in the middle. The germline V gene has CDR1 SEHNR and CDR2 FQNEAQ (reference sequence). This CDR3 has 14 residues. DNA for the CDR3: TGTGCCAGCAGCCCATACGACATTTCCTACGAGCAGTACTTC. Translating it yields CASSPYDISYEQYF.

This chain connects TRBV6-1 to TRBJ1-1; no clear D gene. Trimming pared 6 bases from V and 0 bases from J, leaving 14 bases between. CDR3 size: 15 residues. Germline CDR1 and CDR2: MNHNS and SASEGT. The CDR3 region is CASRGRSPVNTEAFF. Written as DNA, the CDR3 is TGTGCCAGCAGAGGAAGGAGTCCGGTGAACACTGAAGCTTTCTTT.

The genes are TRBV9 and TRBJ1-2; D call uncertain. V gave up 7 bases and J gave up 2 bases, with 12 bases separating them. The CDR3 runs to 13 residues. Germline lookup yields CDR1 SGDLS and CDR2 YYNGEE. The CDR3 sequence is CASSTVENYGYTF. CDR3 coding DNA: TGTGCCAGCTCGACCGTAGAAAACTATGGCTACACCTTC.

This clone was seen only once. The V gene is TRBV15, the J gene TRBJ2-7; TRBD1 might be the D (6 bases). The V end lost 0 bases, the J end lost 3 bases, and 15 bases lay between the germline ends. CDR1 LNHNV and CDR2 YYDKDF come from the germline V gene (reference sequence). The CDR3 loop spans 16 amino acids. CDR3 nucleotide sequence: TGTGCCACCAGCAGAGACCCCGACAGGCTGGACTACGAGCAGTACTTC. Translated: CATSRDPDRLDYEQYF.

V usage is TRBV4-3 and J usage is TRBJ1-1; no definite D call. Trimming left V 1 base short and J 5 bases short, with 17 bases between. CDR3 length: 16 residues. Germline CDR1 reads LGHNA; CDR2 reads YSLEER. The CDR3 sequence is CASSQVPLGRETEAFF. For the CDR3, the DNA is TGCGCCAGCAGCCAAGTGCCCCTCGGACGGGAAACTGAAGCTTTCTTT.

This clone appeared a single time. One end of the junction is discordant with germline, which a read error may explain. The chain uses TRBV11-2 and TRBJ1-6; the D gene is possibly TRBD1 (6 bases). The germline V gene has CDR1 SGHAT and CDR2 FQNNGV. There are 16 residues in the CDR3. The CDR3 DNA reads TGTGCCAGCAGCCTAGAGGGGGGGGGCTATAATTCACCCCTCCACTTT. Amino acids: CASSLEGGGYNSPLHF.